These 16 T cell receptor beta chains originate from one sample sequenced in a study of T cell repertoires in cytomegalovirus infection (dated by TCRdb to between 2019 and 2020). What these receptors recognize is not known. In light of the paper, this sample's treatment or condition label describes: in vitro stimulation with specific CMV peptide epitopes to enrich CMV-specific T cells. Sequencing used an Illumina HiSeq 1500. TCRdb passed the public sequencing reads through fastp at Q25 and MiXCR, retaining productive beta sequences. Each CDR3 protein appears once, grouped with its most common genes and DNA. In all, the sample holds about 89,000 distinct CDR3 sequences, and over 25% of those were seen once. The ten largest clonotypes hold about three quarters of the sample. The specimen was CD8+ T cells from cultured PBMCs, collected from culture after CMV antigen stimulation. These receptors were taken from a human donor in good health (CMV status not recorded). Some clones in this sample may be carry-over from other donors' samples.

This clonotype was counted between two and nine times. V and J are TRBV14 and TRBJ1-2; the D is unclear. The CDR3 runs 14 residues. Germline V gene lookup returns CDR1 SGHDN and CDR2 FVKESK. Deletions cut 0 bases from V and 4 bases from J, with 9 bases between. As DNA, the CDR3 is TGTGCCAGCAGCCAAGATATCAGGTTCTATGGCTACACCTTC. Translation gives CASSQDIRFYGYTF.

Remarks on this clonotype: The junction and the germline gene differ at one end; a read error may be behind it. For the CDR3, the DNA is TGTGCCAGCAGGTTAGGACCAGGTGATTCACCCCTCAACTTT. It codes for CASRLGPGDSPLNF. This chain joins TRBV28 and TRBJ1-6; D gene ambiguous. CDR1 and CDR2 from the germline V gene are MDHEN and SYDVKM. The CDR3 covers 14 residues.

V is TRBV27 and J is TRBJ2-2; D possibly matches TRBD1 or TRBD2 (5 bases each). Germline V CDR1 and CDR2: MNHEY, SMNVEV (reference sequence). Trimming left V 6 bases short and J 3 bases short, with 17 bases between. The CDR3 consists of 16 residues. The CDR3 reads CASSPGPTLHTGELFF. DNA for the CDR3: TGTGCCAGCAGCCCGGGACCTACTCTACACACCGGGGAGCTGTTTTTT.

The chain joins TRBV12-3 or TRBV12-4 to TRBJ1-1; 7 nucleotides align to TRBD1. After removal of 6 bases from V and 6 bases from J, the junction contained 10 bases not matched to a gene. The CDR3 consists of 14 residues. The CDR3 DNA sequence: TGTGCCAGCAGCTTTACGACAGGGCCGGCTGAAGCTTTCTTT. Translation gives CASSFTTGPAEAFF.

This clonotype was picked up one time. The chain is built from TRBV2 and TRBJ1-1, with unresolved D. Germline CDR1 is SNHLY and CDR2 is FYNNEI. This CDR3 contains 13 residues. V was cut by 11 bases and J by 4 bases, with 17 bases left in between. DNA for the CDR3: TGTGCCGGCCTTTGGGGTGTGTCCACTGAAGCTTTCTTT. Encoded protein: CAGLWGVSTEAFF.

This clonotype was seen more than once but under ten times. The chain joins TRBV20-1 to TRBJ1-6; D unclear. In germline, CDR1 is DFQATT, CDR2 SNEGSKA (reference sequence). This CDR3 has 16 amino acids. V lost 0 bases and J 0 bases, leaving 9 bases between the germline ends. CDR3 DNA: TGCAGTGCTAGAGATGACGGAAGCTCCTATAATTCACCCCTCCACTTT. Translating it yields CSARDDGSSYNSPLHF.

The chain couples TRBV7-9 to TRBJ2-1; D unresolved. Germline assignment: CDR1 SEHNR and CDR2 FQNEAQ (reference sequence). Trimming pared 7 bases from V and 6 bases from J, leaving 19 bases between. The CDR3 sequence is 15 residues long. In nucleotides, the CDR3 is TGTGCCAGCATCCCAACGGAAGTTTACCTCAATGAGCAGTTCTTC. Its protein is CASIPTEVYLNEQFF.

This clonotype appeared many times. V gene TRBV7-9 combines with J gene TRBJ1-1; D gene uncertain. The V end was cut by 5 bases, the J end by 5 bases, with 9 bases between. The CDR3 length is 12 residues. CDR1 is SEHNR, CDR2 FQNEAQ, per germline (reference sequence). Here the CDR3 DNA reads TGTGCCAGCAGCGTTAGAGGGACTGAAGCTTTCTTT. Encoded protein: CASSVRGTEAFF.

This chain joins TRBV2 and TRBJ1-3; no clear D gene. Germline V gene sequence: CDR1 SNHLY, CDR2 FYNNEI. V dropped 1 base and J dropped 1 base, with 8 bases sitting between them. The CDR3 contains 15 residues. CDR3 residues: CASSEGAASGNTIYF. The CDR3 region has the DNA TGTGCCAGCAGTGAAGGGGCCGCGTCTGGAAACACCATATATTTT.

The rearrangement uses TRBV7-4 and TRBJ1-5, with D possibly matching TRBD1 (6 bases). The germline V gene has CDR1 SGHVT and CDR2 SQSDAQ. V was pared by 5 bases and J by 2 bases, with 22 bases between. The CDR3 is made up of 18 amino acids. CDR3 DNA: TGTGCCAGCAGCCAGAGGGGGGATATGGGACCGGGCAATCAGCCCCAGCATTTT. Translated: CASSQRGDMGPGNQPQHF.

This clonotype has just a few counts. The rearrangement links TRBV19 to TRBJ2-6; D is possibly TRBD2 (5 bases). Germline V lookup: CDR1 LNHDA, CDR2 SQIVND (reference sequence). CDR3 length equals 16 residues. V was cut by 9 bases and J by 0 bases, with 15 bases left in between. The CDR3 DNA reads TGTGCCAGCCGAGTCTGGAGGAGCTCTGGGGCCAACGTCCTGACTTTC. Translation: CASRVWRSSGANVLTF.

This clonotype occurred a few times. The chain joins TRBV6-1 to TRBJ2-1; 9 nucleotides match TRBD2. J was trimmed by 7 bases and V by 5 bases; bases with no gene match: 6. CDR1 is MNHNS, CDR2 SASEGT, per germline. The CDR3 has 14 amino acids. This CDR3 is CASSSLAGTNEQFF. The CDR3 bases are TGTGCCAGCAGTTCCCTAGCGGGGACAAATGAGCAGTTCTTC.

This clonotype was picked up a small number of times. V and J are TRBV11-1 and TRBJ2-2, with TRBD1 matching over 8 bases. Unmatched junction bases numbered 3, after V lost 5 bases and J lost 4 bases. CDR1 is SGHAT and CDR2 is FQDESV in the germline V gene (reference sequence). The CDR3 is 14 residues long. CDR3 protein: CASSRTGPTGELFF. The CDR3 DNA sequence: TGTGCCAGCAGCCGGACAGGGCCCACCGGGGAGCTGTTTTTT.

V is TRBV12-3 or TRBV12-4 and J is TRBJ2-7; D uncertain. V was clipped by 6 bases and J by 3 bases, with 6 bases between them. The CDR3 length is 11 residues. This CDR3 reads CASRDLYEQYF. DNA for the CDR3: TGTGCCAGCAGGGATCTCTACGAGCAGTACTTC.

A few counts support this clonotype. The genes are TRBV7-9 and TRBJ1-1; D perhaps matches TRBD1 (5 bases). The CDR3 length is 14 residues. CDR1 is SEHNR and CDR2 is FQNEAQ in the germline V gene (reference sequence). Trimming removed 0 bases at V and 11 bases at J, with 16 bases between. The CDR3 region is CASSLATLQVVAFF. Here the CDR3 DNA reads TGTGCCAGCAGCTTAGCGACTTTACAGGTCGTCGCTTTCTTT.

The V and J genes are TRBV20-1 and TRBJ1-2; 7 bases agree with TRBD1. This CDR3 has 15 residues. Germline V gives CDR1 DFQATT, CDR2 SNEGSKA (reference sequence). The V gene end was trimmed by 0 bases and the J gene end by 7 bases; junction bases not matched to a gene: 11. As DNA, the CDR3 is TGCAGTGCTAGAGATCCCGAGACAGGGCAGACTGGCTACACCTTC. Protein: CSARDPETGQTGYTF.